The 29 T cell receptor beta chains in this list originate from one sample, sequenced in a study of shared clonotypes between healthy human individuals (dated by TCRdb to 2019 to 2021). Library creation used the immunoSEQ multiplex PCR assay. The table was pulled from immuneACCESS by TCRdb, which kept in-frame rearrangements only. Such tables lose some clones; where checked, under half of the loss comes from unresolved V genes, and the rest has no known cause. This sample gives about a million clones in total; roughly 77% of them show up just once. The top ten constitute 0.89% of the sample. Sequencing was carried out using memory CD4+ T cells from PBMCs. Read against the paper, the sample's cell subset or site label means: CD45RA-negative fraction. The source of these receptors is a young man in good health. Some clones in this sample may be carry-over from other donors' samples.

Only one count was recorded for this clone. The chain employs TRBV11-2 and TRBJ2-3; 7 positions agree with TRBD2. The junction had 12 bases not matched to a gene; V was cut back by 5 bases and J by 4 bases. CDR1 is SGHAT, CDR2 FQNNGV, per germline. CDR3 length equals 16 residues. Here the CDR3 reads CASSPRVTSFPDTQYF. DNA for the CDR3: TGTGCCAGCAGCCCCCGAGTGACTAGCTTCCCAGATACGCAGTATTTT.

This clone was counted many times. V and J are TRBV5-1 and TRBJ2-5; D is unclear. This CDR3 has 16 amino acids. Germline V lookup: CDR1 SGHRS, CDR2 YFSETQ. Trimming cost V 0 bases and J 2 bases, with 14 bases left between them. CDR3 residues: CASSLGGVVHQETQYF. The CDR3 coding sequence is TGCGCCAGCAGCTTGGGAGGTGTTGTCCATCAAGAGACCCAGTACTTC.

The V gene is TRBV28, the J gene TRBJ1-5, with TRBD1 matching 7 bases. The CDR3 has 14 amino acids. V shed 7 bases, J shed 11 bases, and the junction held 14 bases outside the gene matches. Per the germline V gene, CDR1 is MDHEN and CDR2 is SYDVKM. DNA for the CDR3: TGTGCCAGCACCCAGGGGGGCCCCGCGATGGCCCAGCATTTT. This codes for CASTQGGPAMAQHF.

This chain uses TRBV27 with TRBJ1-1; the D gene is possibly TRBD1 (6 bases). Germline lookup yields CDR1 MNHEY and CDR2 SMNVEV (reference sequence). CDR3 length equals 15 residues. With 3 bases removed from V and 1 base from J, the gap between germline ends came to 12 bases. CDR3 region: CASSLTGHKNTEAFF. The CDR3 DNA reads TGTGCCAGCAGTTTGACGGGACACAAGAACACTGAAGCTTTCTTT.

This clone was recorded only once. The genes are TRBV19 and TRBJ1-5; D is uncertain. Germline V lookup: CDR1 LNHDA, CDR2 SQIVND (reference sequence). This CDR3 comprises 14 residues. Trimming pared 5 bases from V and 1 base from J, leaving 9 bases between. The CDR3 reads CASSLDPSNQPQHF. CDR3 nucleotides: TGTGCCAGTAGTTTGGACCCAAGCAATCAGCCCCAGCATTTT.

The CDR3 spells CASKLVGTDTQYF. Written as DNA, the CDR3 is TGTGCCAGTAAATTAGTGGGCACAGATACGCAGTATTTT. This sequence joins TRBV19 and TRBJ2-3; no clear D gene. Germline V gene sequence: CDR1 LNHDA, CDR2 SQIVND (reference sequence). With 7 bases removed from V and 1 base from J, the gap between germline ends came to 9 bases. CDR3 length: 13 residues.

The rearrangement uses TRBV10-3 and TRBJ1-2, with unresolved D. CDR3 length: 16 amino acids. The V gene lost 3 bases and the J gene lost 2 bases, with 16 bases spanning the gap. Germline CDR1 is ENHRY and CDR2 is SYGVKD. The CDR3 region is CAISDQPPGANYGYTF. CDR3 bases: TGTGCCATCAGTGACCAACCGCCGGGTGCCAACTATGGCTACACCTTC.

CDR3 in amino acids: CASQDRVRSQPQHF. CDR3 DNA: TGTGCCAGTCAGGACAGGGTTAGAAGTCAGCCCCAGCATTTT. The chain recombines TRBV19 with TRBJ1-5; TRBD1 aligns across 8 bases. The CDR3 is made up of 14 amino acids. V was clipped by 8 bases and J by 6 bases; unmatched bases: 9. Germline CDR1 and CDR2: LNHDA and SQIVND (reference sequence).

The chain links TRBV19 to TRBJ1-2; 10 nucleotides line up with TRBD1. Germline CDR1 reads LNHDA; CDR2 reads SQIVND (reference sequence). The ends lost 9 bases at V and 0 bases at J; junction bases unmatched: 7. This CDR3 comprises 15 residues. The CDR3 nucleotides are TGTGCCAGCAAACGGGGACAGGGGCCTAACTATGGCTACACCTTC. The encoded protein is CASKRGQGPNYGYTF. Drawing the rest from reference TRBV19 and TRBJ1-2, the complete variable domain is DGGITQSPKYLFRKEGQNVTLSCEQNLNHDAMYWYRQDPGQGLRLIYYSQIVNDFQKGDIAEGYSVSREKKESFPLTVTSAQKNPTAFYLCASKRGQGPNYGYTFGSGTRLTVV.

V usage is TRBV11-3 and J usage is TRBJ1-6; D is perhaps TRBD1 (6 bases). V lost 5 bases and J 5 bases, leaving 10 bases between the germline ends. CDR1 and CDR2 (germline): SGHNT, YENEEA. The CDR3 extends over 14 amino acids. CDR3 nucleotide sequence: TGTGCCAGCAGCCTTGGGGGCAATAATTCACCCCTCCACTTT. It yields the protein CASSLGGNNSPLHF. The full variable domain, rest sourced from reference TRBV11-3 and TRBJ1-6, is EAGVVQSPRYKIIEKKQPVAFWCNPISGHNTLYWYLQNLGQGPELLIRYENEEAVDDSQLPKDRFSAERLKGVDSTLKIQPAELGDSAVYLCASSLGGNNSPLHFGNGTRLTVT.

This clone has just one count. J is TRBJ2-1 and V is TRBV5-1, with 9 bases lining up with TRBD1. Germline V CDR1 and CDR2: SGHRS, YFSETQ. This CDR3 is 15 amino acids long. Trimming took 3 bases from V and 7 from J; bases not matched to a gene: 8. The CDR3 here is CASSSEQGAGNEQFF. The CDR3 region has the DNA TGCGCCAGCAGCTCAGAACAGGGGGCGGGAAATGAGCAGTTCTTC.

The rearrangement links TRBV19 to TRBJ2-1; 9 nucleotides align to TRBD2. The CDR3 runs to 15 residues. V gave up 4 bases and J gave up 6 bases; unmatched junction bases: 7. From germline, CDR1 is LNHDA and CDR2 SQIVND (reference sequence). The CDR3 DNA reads TGTGCCAGTAGTAACCCGGGACTAGCTCTCAATGAGCAGTTCTTC. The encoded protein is CASSNPGLALNEQFF.

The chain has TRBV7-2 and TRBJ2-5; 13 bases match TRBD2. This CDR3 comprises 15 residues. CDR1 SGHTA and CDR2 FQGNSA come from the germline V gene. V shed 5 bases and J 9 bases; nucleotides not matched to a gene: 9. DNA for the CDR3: TGTGCCAGCAGCGGAGGAGGGACTAGCGGGATGGCCCAGTACTTC. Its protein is CASSGGGTSGMAQYF.

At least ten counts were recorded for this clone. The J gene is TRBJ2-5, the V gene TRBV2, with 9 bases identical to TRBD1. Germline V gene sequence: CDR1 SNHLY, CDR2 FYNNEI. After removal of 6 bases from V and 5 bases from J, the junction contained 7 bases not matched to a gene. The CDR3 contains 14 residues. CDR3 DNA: TGTGCCAGCAGATCCCAGACAGGGGGGGAGACCCAGTACTTC. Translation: CASRSQTGGETQYF. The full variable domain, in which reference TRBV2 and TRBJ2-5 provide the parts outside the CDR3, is EPEVTQTPSHQVTQMGQEVILRCVPISNHLYFYWYRQILGQKVEFLVSFYNNEISEKSEIFDDQFSVERPDGSNFTLKIRSTKLEDSAMYFCASRSQTGGETQYFGPGTRLLVL.

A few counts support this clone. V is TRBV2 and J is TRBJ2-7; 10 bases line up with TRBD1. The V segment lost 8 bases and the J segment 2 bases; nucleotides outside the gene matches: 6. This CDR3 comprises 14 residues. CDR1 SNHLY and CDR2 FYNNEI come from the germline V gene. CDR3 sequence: CASEGGTGAYEQYF. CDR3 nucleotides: TGTGCCAGCGAGGGGGGGACAGGGGCCTACGAGCAGTACTTC.

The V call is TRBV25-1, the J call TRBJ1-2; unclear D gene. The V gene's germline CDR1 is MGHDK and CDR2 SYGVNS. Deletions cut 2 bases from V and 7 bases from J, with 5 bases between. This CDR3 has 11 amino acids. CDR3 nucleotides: TGTGCCAGCAGTGAAAGGTTTGGCTACACCTTC. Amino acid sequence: CASSERFGYTF.

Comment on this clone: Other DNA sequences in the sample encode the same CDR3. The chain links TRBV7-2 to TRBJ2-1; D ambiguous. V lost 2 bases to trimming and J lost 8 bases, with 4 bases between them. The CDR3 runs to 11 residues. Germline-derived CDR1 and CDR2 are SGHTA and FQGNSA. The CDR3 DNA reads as TGTGCCAGCAGCTTAAGGCATGAGCAGTTCTTC. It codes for CASSLRHEQFF.

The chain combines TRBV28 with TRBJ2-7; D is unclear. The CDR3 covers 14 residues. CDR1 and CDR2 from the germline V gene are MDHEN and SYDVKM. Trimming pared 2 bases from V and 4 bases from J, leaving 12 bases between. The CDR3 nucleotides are TGTGCCAGCAGTTTACGTTTACGCCTATACGAGCAGTACTTC. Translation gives CASSLRLRLYEQYF.

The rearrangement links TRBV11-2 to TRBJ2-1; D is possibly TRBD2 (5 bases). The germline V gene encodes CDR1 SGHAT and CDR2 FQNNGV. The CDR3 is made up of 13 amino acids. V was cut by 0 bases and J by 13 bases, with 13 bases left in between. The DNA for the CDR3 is TGTGCCAGCAGCTTAGATTACCGGGGAACTCAGTTCTTC. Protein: CASSLDYRGTQFF.

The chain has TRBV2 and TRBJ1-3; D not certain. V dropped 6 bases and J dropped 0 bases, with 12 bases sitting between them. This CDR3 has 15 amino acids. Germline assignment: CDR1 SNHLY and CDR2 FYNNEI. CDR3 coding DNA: TGTGCCAGCAGGGACCCGACGGACTCTGGAAACACCATATATTTT. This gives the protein CASRDPTDSGNTIYF.

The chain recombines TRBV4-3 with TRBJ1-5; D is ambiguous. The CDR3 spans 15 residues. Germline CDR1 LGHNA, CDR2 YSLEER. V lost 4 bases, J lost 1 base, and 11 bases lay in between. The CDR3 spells CASSPYYGSNQPQHF. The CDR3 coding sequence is TGCGCCAGCAGCCCGTATTACGGGAGCAATCAGCCCCAGCATTTT.

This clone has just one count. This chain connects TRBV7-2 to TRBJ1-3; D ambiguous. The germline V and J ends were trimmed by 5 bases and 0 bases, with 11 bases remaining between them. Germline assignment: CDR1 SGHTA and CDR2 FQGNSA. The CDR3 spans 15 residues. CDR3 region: CASSPLWSSGNTIYF. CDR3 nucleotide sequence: TGTGCCAGCAGCCCCCTCTGGTCCTCTGGAAACACCATATATTTT.

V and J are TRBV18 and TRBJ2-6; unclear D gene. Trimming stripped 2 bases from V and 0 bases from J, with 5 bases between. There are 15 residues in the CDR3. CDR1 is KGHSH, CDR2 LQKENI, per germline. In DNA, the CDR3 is TGTGCCAGCTCACCAGACGGCTCTGGGGCCAACGTCCTGACTTTC. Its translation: CASSPDGSGANVLTF.

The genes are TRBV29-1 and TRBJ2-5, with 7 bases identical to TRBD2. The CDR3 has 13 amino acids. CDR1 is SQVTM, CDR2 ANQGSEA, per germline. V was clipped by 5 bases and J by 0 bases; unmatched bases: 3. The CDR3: CSVLGGDQETQYF. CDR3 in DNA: TGCAGCGTTTTGGGGGGGGACCAAGAGACCCAGTACTTC.

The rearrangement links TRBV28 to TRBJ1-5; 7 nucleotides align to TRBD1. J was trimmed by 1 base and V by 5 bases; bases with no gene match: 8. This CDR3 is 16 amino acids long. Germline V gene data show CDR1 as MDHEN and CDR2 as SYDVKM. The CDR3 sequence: CASSILTGASNQPQHF. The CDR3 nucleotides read TGTGCCAGCAGTATCCTAACAGGGGCAAGCAATCAGCCCCAGCATTTT.

The DNA of the CDR3 is TGTGCCAGCAGTCAGGTTCCAGGAGGAACTGAAGCTTTCTTT. Translating it yields CASSQVPGGTEAFF. The chain is built from TRBV2 and TRBJ1-1; no definite D call. The CDR3 contains 14 residues. Trimming pared 5 bases from V and 5 bases from J, leaving 15 bases between. Germline CDR1 is SNHLY and CDR2 is FYNNEI.

The CDR3 coding sequence is TGTGCCAGCAGTACAGGGGTGAGCAATCTTGGAAACTATGGCTACACCTTC. Translating gives CASSTGVSNLGNYGYTF. The chain joins TRBV28 to TRBJ1-2, with TRBD1 matching 7 bases. The length of the CDR3 is 17 residues. Germline CDR1 is MDHEN and CDR2 is SYDVKM. Trimming took 5 bases from V and 2 from J; bases not matched to a gene: 14.

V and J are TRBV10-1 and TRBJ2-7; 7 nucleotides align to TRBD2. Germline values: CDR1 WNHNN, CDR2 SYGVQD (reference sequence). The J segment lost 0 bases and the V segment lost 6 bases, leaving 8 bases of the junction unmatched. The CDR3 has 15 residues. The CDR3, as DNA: TGCGCCAGCAGCAAAACCGGGACTACCTCCTACGAGCAGTACTTC. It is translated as CASSKTGTTSYEQYF.

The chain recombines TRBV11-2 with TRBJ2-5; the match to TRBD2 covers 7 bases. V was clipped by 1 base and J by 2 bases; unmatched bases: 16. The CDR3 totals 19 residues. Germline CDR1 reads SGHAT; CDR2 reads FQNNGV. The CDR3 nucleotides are TGTGCCAGCAGCTTAGGTTTTGGAGGGGCTAGCGGAGGACAAGAGACCCAGTACTTC. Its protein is CASSLGFGGASGGQETQYF. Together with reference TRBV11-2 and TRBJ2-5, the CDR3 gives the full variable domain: EAGVAQSPRYKIIEKRQSVAFWCNPISGHATLYWYQQILGQGPKLLIQFQNNGVVDDSQLPKDRFSAERLKGVDSTLKIQPAKLEDSAVYLCASSLGFGGASGGQETQYFGPGTRLLVL.